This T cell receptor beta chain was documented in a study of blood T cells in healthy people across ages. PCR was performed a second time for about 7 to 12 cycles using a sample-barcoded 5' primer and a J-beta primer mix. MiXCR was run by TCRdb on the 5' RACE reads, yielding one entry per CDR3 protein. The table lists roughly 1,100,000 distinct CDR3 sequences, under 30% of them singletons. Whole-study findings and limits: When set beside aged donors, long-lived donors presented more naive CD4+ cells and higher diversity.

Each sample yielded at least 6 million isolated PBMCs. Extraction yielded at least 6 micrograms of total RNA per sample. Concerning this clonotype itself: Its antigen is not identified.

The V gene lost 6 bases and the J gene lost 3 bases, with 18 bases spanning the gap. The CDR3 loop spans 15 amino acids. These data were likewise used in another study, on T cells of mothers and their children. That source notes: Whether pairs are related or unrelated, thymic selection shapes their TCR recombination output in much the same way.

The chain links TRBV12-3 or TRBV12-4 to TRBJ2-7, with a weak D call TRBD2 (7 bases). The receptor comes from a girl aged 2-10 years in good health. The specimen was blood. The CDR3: CASRPNGGLFYEQYF. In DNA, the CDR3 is TGTGCCAGCAGACCAAACGGGGGGCTCTTCTACGAGCAGTACTTC.